This T cell receptor beta chain appears in the sequencing data of a study of blood T cell repertoires in COVID-19. In the study overall: Sites across the United States, Italy and Spain contributed samples from acute and convalescent COVID-19. Nucleic acid was either cDNA or gDNA, and it came from T cells, B-cell-depleted T cells, or PBMCs.

The V and J ends lost 4 bases and 2 bases, in that order; junction bases with no gene match: 5. Germline-derived CDR1 and CDR2 are LGHNA and YNFKEQ. The CDR3 consists of 16 residues. Original processing methods: Scientists estimated how many nucleated cells there were by amplifying reference gene primers. Measured with immunoSEQ multiplex PCR; TCRdb has only the in-frame clones, and not every one. V and J calls and clone size are given by that table; D and trimming were obtained from the DNA. This sample has around 120,000 clones; 90% occur once, and the top ten carry roughly 2%. The chain recombines TRBV4-2 with TRBJ2-5, with 12 bases lining up with TRBD2. The clonotype originates from a human donor with active COVID-19. The donor label of this sample is uncertain. The sequenced sample consisted of peripheral blood. DNA of the CDR3: TGTGCCAGCAGCCCGGGACTAGCGGGTTCTCAAGAGACCCAGTACTTC. It is translated as CASSPGLAGSQETQYF.